This is a list of T cell receptor beta chains from one sample in a study of shared clonotypes between healthy human individuals. Some clones are missing from TCRdb's copy, which holds only in-frame ones; the method was immunoSEQ multiplex PCR. The table shows about 670,000 clones, with around 72% occurring only once. Sequencing was carried out using memory CD4+ T cells sorted from blood. Every receptor here comes from a woman between 25 and 40 years old in good health. The CDR3 runs from the conserved cysteine through the conserved F or W. Each record gives: V gene, D gene, J gene, clone size, CDR3 DNA, CDR3 protein. The D gene is left open where the match is weak. The listing skips clone size in some rows; elsewhere it reads once, few, many or a size class.

TRBV7-9	NA	TRBJ2-1	NA	TGTGCCAGCAGCTTTGGAGGGGAAGAGCAGTTCTTC	CASSFGGEEQFF
TRBV2	NA	TRBJ1-4	NA	TGTGCCAGCATCGAAGGGGGGGCTAATGAAAAACTGTTTTTT	CASIEGGANEKLFF
TRBV18	NA	TRBJ2-3	NA	TGTGCCAGCTCTCAGACCGGGACGGTATACTCTAGCACAGATACGCAGTATTTT	CASSQTGTVYSSTDTQYF
TRBV19	NA	TRBJ2-1	NA	TGTGCCAGTAGAGCAGCCAGTCCAGGCTCCTACAATGAGCAGTTCTTC	CASRAASPGSYNEQFF
TRBV7-9	TRBD2	TRBJ2-7	NA	TGTGCCAGCAGCCGAGAAGGACTAGCGGGGTCCTACGAGCAGTACTTC	CASSREGLAGSYEQYF
TRBV2	NA	TRBJ2-3	few	TGTGCCAGGGGCGGAGCGATACGCACAGATACGCAGTATTTT	CARGGAIRTDTQYF
TRBV7-2	TRBD2	TRBJ2-7	NA	TGTGCCAGCAGCTTAGGAGGGACTAGACGGCACGAGCAGTACTTC	CASSLGGTRRHEQYF
TRBV11-2	NA	TRBJ2-7	many	TGTGCCAGCAGCCGCAGACCGGAGGCGGGCTACGAGCAGTACTTC	CASSRRPEAGYEQYF
TRBV6-4	TRBD2	TRBJ2-5	few	TGTGCCAGCAGTGACTCGACTAGCGGGAGAGAGACCCAGTACTTC	CASSDSTSGRETQYF
TRBV6-1	TRBD2	TRBJ2-7	NA	TGTGCCAGCAGCCCTAGCGGGGAAGGCTACGAGCAGTACTTC	CASSPSGEGYEQYF
TRBV2	TRBD2	TRBJ2-1	NA	TGTGCCAGCAGTGAGTTGAGTGGGTGGGTAGCGGGAGTGTCGTACAATGAGCAGTTCTTC	CASSELSGWVAGVSYNEQFF
TRBV28	TRBD2	TRBJ2-3	NA	TGTGCCAGCAGGAGTTCCGGGACTAGCAGCACAGATACGCAGTATTTT	CASRSSGTSSTDTQYF
TRBV9	NA	TRBJ2-7	NA	TGTGCCAGCAGCGTAGGTCCCCTACAAGGCGAGCAGTACTTC	CASSVGPLQGEQYF
TRBV6-1	TRBD1	TRBJ1-5	NA	TGTGCCAGCAGACAGGGGGGACTAGGCAATCAGCCCCAGCATTTT	CASRQGGLGNQPQHF
TRBV9	NA	TRBJ1-1	NA	TGTGCCAGCAGCGCGAGACAGGCGAACACTGAAGCTTTCTTT	CASSARQANTEAFF
TRBV11-2	TRBD1	TRBJ1-5	NA	TGTGCCAGCAGTCTCCAGGGGGAACAGCCCCAGCATTTT	CASSLQGEQPQHF
TRBV5-1	NA	TRBJ2-2	NA	TGCGCCAGCAGTCCAAGCCTGGCCCTTGCGACCGGGGAGCTGTTTTTT	CASSPSLALATGELFF
TRBV11-2	TRBD2	TRBJ2-5	NA	TGTGCCAGCAGTTCTTCAGTGGGACTAGCGGGAGGGCCACGAGAGACCCAGTACTTC	CASSSSVGLAGGPRETQYF
TRBV6-5	NA	TRBJ2-2	NA	TGTGCCAGCAGTACGACCCGGTTAGCCGGGGAGCTGTTTTTT	CASSTTRLAGELFF
TRBV6-5	NA	TRBJ2-2	NA	TGTGCCAGCAGTTACTCGGCCGGGATACGCACCGGGGAGCTGTTTTTT	CASSYSAGIRTGELFF
TRBV28	TRBD2	TRBJ2-1	NA	TGTGCCAGCAGTACCGGGACTAGCGGGACCGGGCAGTTCTTC	CASSTGTSGTGQFF
TRBV15	TRBD2	TRBJ2-7	NA	TGTGCCACCAGCAGGAGAACTAGCGGGAACCCCTACGAGCAGTACTTC	CATSRRTSGNPYEQYF
TRBV6-5	NA	TRBJ1-2	NA	TGTGCCAGCAGTGGTGACAGTAACCGTAACTATGGCTACACCTTC	CASSGDSNRNYGYTF
TRBV27	TRBD2	TRBJ2-1	NA	TGTGCCAGCAGTTCGAGCGGGAGCTCCTACAATGAGCAGTTCTTC	CASSSSGSSYNEQFF
TRBV7-3	NA	TRBJ1-2	large	TGTGCCAGCAGCTTAATGCAGGGAGCTAACTATGGCTACACCTTC	CASSLMQGANYGYTF
TRBV5-1	NA	TRBJ2-7	NA	TGCGCCAGCAGCTTTAGAGGGGACGAGCAGTACTTC	CASSFRGDEQYF
TRBV28	TRBD1	TRBJ2-7	NA	TGTGCCAGCAGTTTGACCGGGACAGGGCTTCACGAGCAGTACTTC	CASSLTGTGLHEQYF
TRBV28	TRBD1	TRBJ2-1	NA	TGTGCCAGCCGGACAGGGGCCACGTATGAGCAGTTCTTC	CASRTGATYEQFF
TRBV7-2	NA	TRBJ2-5	NA	TGTGCCAGCAGCTTAGTAGCGGATAGCCAAGAGACCCAGTACTTC	CASSLVADSQETQYF
TRBV2	NA	TRBJ2-2	NA	TGTGCCAGCAGTGAATTATCCGAGAACACCGGGGAGCTGTTTTTT	CASSELSENTGELFF
TRBV30	NA	TRBJ2-1	NA	TGTGCCTGGAGTACCCGGGACTACAATGAGCAGTTCTTC	CAWSTRDYNEQFF
TRBV28	NA	TRBJ1-1	NA	TGTGCCAGCACCACCTCGGGGGCGTTGAACACTGAAGCTTTCTTT	CASTTSGALNTEAFF
TRBV2	NA	TRBJ2-2	NA	TGTGCCAGCAAAGTGGATGTAGGGACGTCCGGGGAGCTGTTTTTT	CASKVDVGTSGELFF
TRBV19	TRBD1	TRBJ2-7	many	TGTGCCAGTGCCAAGGGACAGGTCGCCTACGAGCAGTACTTC	CASAKGQVAYEQYF
TRBV11-2	NA	TRBJ2-7	many	TGTGCCAGCAGCCTTTCTTTGGCAGCCGAGCAGTACTTC	CASSLSLAAEQYF
TRBV13	NA	TRBJ1-2	NA	TGTGCCAGCAGCTTACGCAGGCCAATCAGAGGCTACACCTTC	CASSLRRPIRGYTF
TRBV6-6	TRBD1	TRBJ2-2	NA	TGTGCCAGCAGTCAACGACAGGGTTGGGACGCCGGGGAGCTGTTTTTT	CASSQRQGWDAGELFF
TRBV5-1	TRBD2	TRBJ2-3	once	TGCGCCATAGCGGGACAACCACCAGATACGCAGTATTTT	CAIAGQPPDTQYF
TRBV15	NA	TRBJ2-2	NA	TGTGCCACCAGCAGAGATGGCGGCGCCACCGGGGAGCTGTTTTTT	CATSRDGGATGELFF
TRBV7-2	NA	TRBJ1-5	NA	TGTGCCAGCAGCGTACAGGGTGGTCAGCCCCAGCATTTT	CASSVQGGQPQHF
TRBV5-1	TRBD2	TRBJ2-2	NA	TGCGCCAGCAGCCCCACCCTAGCGGGAGCAGCCGGGGAGCTGTTTTTT	CASSPTLAGAAGELFF
TRBV7-8	NA	TRBJ2-2	NA	TGTGCCAGCAGCCCGCAACCCCGGACGGGCCAGACCGGGGAGCTGTTTTTT	CASSPQPRTGQTGELFF
TRBV2	TRBD2	TRBJ2-1	NA	TGTGCCAGCAGGGGGACTAGCGCCTACAATGAGCAGTTCTTC	CASRGTSAYNEQFF
TRBV19	NA	TRBJ2-2	NA	TGTGCCAGTAGTATATGGGCCGCGGGAAGCACCGGGGAGCTGTTTTTT	CASSIWAAGSTGELFF
TRBV29-1	NA	TRBJ1-1	NA	TGCAGCGTTGTTTCTTTCGGGGGCCCGAACACTGAAGCTTTCTTT	CSVVSFGGPNTEAFF
TRBV2	NA	TRBJ2-5	NA	TGTGCCAGCAGTGACTTTGTGAGCTGGGAGACCCAGTACTTC	CASSDFVSWETQYF
TRBV28	NA	TRBJ1-5	NA	TGTGCCAGCCTGACCGTCAATCAGCCCCAGCATTTT	CASLTVNQPQHF
TRBV27	NA	TRBJ2-7	NA	TGTGCCAGCAGATGGGGGAGTGTCCTTACCGAGCAGTACTTC	CASRWGSVLTEQYF
TRBV6-6	TRBD2	TRBJ2-1	NA	TGTGCCAGCAGTTACGGCGGGACTAGCGGGAGCTATGAGCAGTTCTTC	CASSYGGTSGSYEQFF
TRBV5-1	NA	TRBJ2-7	NA	TGCGCCAGCAGCTTGGGGACAGAAACGGCCCGGCAGTACTTC	CASSLGTETARQYF
TRBV28	NA	TRBJ2-7	NA	TGTGCCAGCGCCACCGCCGACTACGAGCAGTACTTC	CASATADYEQYF
TRBV28	TRBD1	TRBJ1-4	NA	TGTGCCAGCACAGGGGGTGGGAATGAAAAACTGTTTTTT	CASTGGGNEKLFF
TRBV2	NA	TRBJ2-7	NA	TGTGCCAGCAGCAAGATAGGGTACTCCTACGAGCAGTACTTC	CASSKIGYSYEQYF
TRBV5-4	NA	TRBJ1-4	NA	TGTGCCAGCTCTAGGGCAACTAATGAAAAACTGTTTTTT	CASSRATNEKLFF
TRBV18	TRBD1	TRBJ2-7	NA	TGTGCCAGCTCGCCATCCGGGACAGGGACGTACGAGCAGTACTTC	CASSPSGTGTYEQYF
TRBV4-2	NA	TRBJ2-2	NA	TGTGCCAGCAGCCAAGATCCTAGTCTCAACACCGGGGAGCTGTTTTTT	CASSQDPSLNTGELFF
TRBV7-6	NA	TRBJ1-5	few	TGTGCCAGCAGCTTTCGAGTTAGTCAGCCCCAGCATTTT	CASSFRVSQPQHF